This TCR beta chain was recovered during a study of lymphopenia after photon versus proton radiotherapy. Study results and caveats: Oligoclonal CD8+ Temra expansion after nadir drove photon patients' diversity drop. A bigger post-nadir fall in TCR diversity correlated inversely with survival time in deceased patients. Survival link was tested only in deceased patients; proton benefit remains a possibility.

Germline V gene sequence: CDR1 MNHNS, CDR2 SASEGT. This CDR3 region has 14 residues. Trimming cost V 8 bases and J 8 bases; bases outside gene matches: 11. Sequencing was performed with immunoSEQ multiplex PCR; in TCRdb, only in-frame clones are kept and a portion is missing. The sample lists roughly 30,000 clones; 81% were seen once. As regards this clone: The target antigen is unknown.

The sequencing used peripheral blood, collected from a patient treated with photon-based radiotherapy. This chain joins TRBV6-1 and TRBJ1-4, with 7 bases identical to TRBD1. The sequence was collected from a man aged 50 to 60 with gastric cancer. The DNA of the CDR3 is TGTGCCAGCCTCGGTAAGGGGGCCGGAGAAAAACTGTTTTTT. Translating gives CASLGKGAGEKLFF.